This TCR beta chain was observed in a study of CD8 T cells in ankylosing spondylitis. Library preparation for TCR beta used quantitative 5'-RACE with molecular barcodes. TCRdb re-analysed the 5' RACE reads in MiXCR, keeping a single row per CDR3 protein. The repertoire consists of hundreds of thousands of distinct CDR3 sequences, with roughly 24% occurring once and the leading ten covering less than 8.5%. This clonotype was seen many times. Its cognate antigen is unknown. Trimming took off 2 bases at V and 5 bases at J, with 12 bases between the two ends. In germline, CDR1 is DFQATT, CDR2 SNEGSKA (reference sequence). This CDR3 is built from 14 residues. Whole-study findings and limits: A TCR beta motif of seven or eight highly homologous variants appeared characteristic of ankylosing spondylitis blood. Past research had described some motif variants in reactive arthritis synovial fluid and blood. Within matched ankylosing spondylitis synovial fluid, disease-linked clones were reportedly significantly enriched.

Sequencing was performed on blood, either unsorted or a sorted T cell fraction (not recorded which). This clonotype originated in a male donor with ankylosing spondylitis or in good health (not recorded which). This chain connects TRBV20-1 to TRBJ2-2; maybe TRBD2 (6 bases). For the CDR3, the DNA is TGCAGTGCTAGATTAACCGGGAGAACCGGGGAGCTGTTTTTT. This translates into CSARLTGRTGELFF.